This TCR beta chain was observed in a study of T cell changes during pregnancy in multiple sclerosis (dated by TCRdb to about 2019). Background for the entire study: Changes in the T cell repertoire over the course of pregnancy were examined in this study in women with multiple sclerosis.

The method was the immunoSEQ multiplex PCR assay. TCRdb mirrors the immuneACCESS table, restricted to in-frame sequences. Some clones are absent from its copies; in checked studies, under half trace to an unresolved V gene, and the reason for the others is unknown. The table for this sample lists under 35,000 clones; about 91% of them were counted only once. The top ten clonotypes cover approximately 8% of the sample. CDR1 and CDR2 are read off the germline V gene as SGHVS and FQNEAQ. The CDR3 sequence holds 17 residues, the cysteine and phenylalanine included. The kept DNA is CDR3 alone, 51 bases in frame from the first base. Trimming accounts for 0 bases at V and 4 bases at J, while the number of junction bases matched to no gene is 10. About this clone: What this receptor recognizes is not known. Per-base quality was not reported, and no clone a single base away is much larger than it.

The chain employs TRBV7-8 and TRBJ2-7; TRBD1 lines up with 9 middle nucleotides. This receptor was obtained from a female donor with multiple sclerosis, enrolled in a pregnancy study. The sample was CD8+ T cells from peripheral blood mononuclear cells, taken before pregnancy. The nucleotide sequence is given as TGTGCCAGCAGCTTAGCGCTGGGACAGGGCGTGGCGTACGAGCAGTACTTC. The resulting protein is CASSLALGQGVAYEQYF.